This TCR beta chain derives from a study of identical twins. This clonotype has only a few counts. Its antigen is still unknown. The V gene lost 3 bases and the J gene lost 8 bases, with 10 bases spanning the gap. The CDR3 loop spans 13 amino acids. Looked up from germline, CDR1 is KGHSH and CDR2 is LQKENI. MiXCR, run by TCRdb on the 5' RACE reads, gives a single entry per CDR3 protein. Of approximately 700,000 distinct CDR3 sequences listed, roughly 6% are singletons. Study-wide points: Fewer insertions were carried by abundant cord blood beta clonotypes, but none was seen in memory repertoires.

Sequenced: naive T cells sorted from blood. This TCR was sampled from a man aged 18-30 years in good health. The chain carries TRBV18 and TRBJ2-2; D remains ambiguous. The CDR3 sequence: CASSPSVWGELFF. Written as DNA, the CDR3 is TGTGCCAGCTCACCCTCCGTGTGGGGGGAGCTGTTTTTT.